A single sample is the source of the 8 T cell receptor beta chains below, sequenced in a study of blood T cells in healthy people across ages. Combining a sample-barcoded 5' primer with a J-beta primer mix, a second PCR ran for roughly 6 to 12 cycles. MiXCR, applied by TCRdb to the 5' RACE reads, yields one record per CDR3 protein. The sample carries 650,000 to 1,000,000 distinct CDR3 sequences, 35% to 60% recorded once. Input material: blood. Receptor source: a man older than 75 in good health.

The chain has TRBV6-2 or TRBV6-3 and TRBJ2-1, with D tentatively TRBD2 (6 bases). Per germline, CDR1 MNHEY and CDR2 SVGEGT. With 0 bases removed from V and 0 bases from J, the gap between germline ends came to 18 bases. There are 19 residues in the CDR3. The CDR3 nucleotides are TGTGCCAGCAGTTACTCTCCTACCGGGGGTACTAGCTCCTACAATGAGCAGTTCTTC. Protein product: CASSYSPTGGTSSYNEQFF.

The CDR3 reads CSARAYVQTGRSTDTQYF. DNA of the CDR3: TGCAGTGCTAGAGCCTACGTCCAGACTGGTCGTAGCACAGATACGCAGTATTTT. The chain carries TRBV20-1 and TRBJ2-3; D not resolved. Germline V gene lookup returns CDR1 DFQATT and CDR2 SNEGSKA (reference sequence). With 1 base removed from V and 0 bases from J, the gap between germline ends came to 20 bases. This CDR3 has 18 amino acids.

Only a few counts were recorded for this clonotype. V and J are TRBV5-1 and TRBJ2-3; the D gene could be TRBD1 or TRBD2 (5 bases each). The CDR3 sequence is 16 residues long. CDR1 is SGHRS, CDR2 YFSETQ, per germline. The V gene lost 6 bases and the J gene lost 4 bases, with 21 bases spanning the gap. In DNA form, the CDR3 reads TGCGCCAGCAACATTCGGGACCCCAGTCCCGCAGATACGCAGTATTTT. Its protein is CASNIRDPSPADTQYF.

The chain recombines TRBV10-3 with TRBJ2-7; 7 positions agree with TRBD2. CDR3 length: 12 residues. With V trimmed by 7 bases and J by 7 bases, 7 bases remained unmatched. Germline values: CDR1 ENHRY, CDR2 SYGVKD. The CDR3 nucleotides read TGTGCCATCAAGGCGGGAGAGGATGAGCAGTACTTC. Translated: CAIKAGEDEQYF.

The chain is built from TRBV7-2 and TRBJ2-1; TRBD2 agrees at 13 bases. Unmatched junction bases numbered 5, after V lost 7 bases and J lost 5 bases. This CDR3 is built from 15 residues. The germline CDR1 and CDR2 sequences are SGHTA and FQGNSA. CDR3 sequence: CASTGLAGANNEQFF. Here the CDR3 DNA reads TGTGCCAGCACCGGACTAGCGGGGGCCAACAATGAGCAGTTCTTC.

The genes are TRBV27 and TRBJ2-7, with D tentatively TRBD1 (6 bases). The CDR3 is 14 residues long. CDR1 MNHEY and CDR2 SMNVEV come from the germline V gene (reference sequence). The ends were cut back, 6 bases at V and 7 bases at J, with 19 bases in the middle. CDR3 bases: TGTGCCAGCAGCCCGGGACGCCCTACAGGGGAGCAGTACTTC. Protein product: CASSPGRPTGEQYF.

This clonotype has just a few counts. This chain uses TRBV3-1 with TRBJ1-2, with TRBD1 matching 7 bases. The germline CDR1 and CDR2 sequences are LGHDT and YNNKEL (reference sequence). Trimming cost V 1 base and J 2 bases; bases outside gene matches: 4. The CDR3 loop spans 15 amino acids. The CDR3 loop is CASSQGGGPNYGYTF. The CDR3 DNA reads TGTGCCAGCAGCCAAGGAGGGGGCCCCAACTATGGCTACACCTTC.

This clonotype was found a few times. The J gene is TRBJ2-2, the V gene TRBV6-5; weak D call: TRBD2 (6 bases). Trimming removed 3 bases from V and 4 bases from J, with 9 bases in between. The CDR3 has 14 amino acids. Germline CDR1 and CDR2: MNHEY and SVGAGI. The CDR3 sequence: CASSYRRGTGELFF. CDR3 nucleotides: TGTGCCAGCAGTTATCGGAGGGGCACCGGGGAGCTGTTTTTT.